This is a list of T cell receptor beta chains from one sample in a study of cytomegalovirus exposure and HLA in healthy donors. TCRdb's table, derived via immunoSEQ multiplex PCR, lists solely in-frame clones and lacks some. Among 90,000 to 150,000 clones listed, around 88% were seen once. Sequencing used PBMCs. All receptors derive from a man between 18 and 35 years old in good health and CMV-seronegative. CDR3s include the opening cysteine and the closing phenylalanine or tryptophan. D genes are given only for firm matches.

d_gene	v_gene	j_gene	CDR3aa	CDR3nt
.	TRBV2	TRBJ1-2	CASSVYPGVVYGYTF	TGTGCCAGCAGTGTATACCCCGGGGTTGTCTATGGCTACACCTTC
.	TRBV11-2	TRBJ2-7	CASSLEFTYEQYF	TGTGCCAGCAGCTTAGAGTTTACCTACGAGCAGTACTTC
.	TRBV27	TRBJ2-7	CASSLSGDEQYF	TGTGCCAGCAGTTTATCGGGAGACGAGCAGTACTTC
.	TRBV29-1	TRBJ2-2	CSFSGFAAGELFF	TGCAGCTTTAGCGGTTTTGCCGCCGGGGAGCTGTTTTTT
.	TRBV2	TRBJ2-5	CASSEETGAGETQYF	TGTGCCAGCAGTGAAGAGACCGGAGCAGGGGAGACCCAGTACTTC
.	TRBV11-3	TRBJ2-1	CASSPITGTNEQFF	TGTGCCAGCAGCCCGATAACAGGGACGAATGAGCAGTTCTTC
.	TRBV7-2	TRBJ2-4	CASSDSYKNIQYF	TGTGCCAGCAGCGACAGTTACAAAAACATTCAGTACTTC
TRBD1	TRBV7-2	TRBJ1-5	CASSLGQGNQPQHF	TGTGCCAGCAGTCTCGGACAGGGAAATCAGCCCCAGCATTTT
.	TRBV2	TRBJ2-2	CASSVRDGGAGELFF	TGTGCCAGCAGTGTCCGGGATGGAGGAGCCGGGGAGCTGTTTTTT
TRBD1	TRBV19	TRBJ1-2	CASSTGGAGGYTF	TGTGCCAGTAGTACAGGGGGCGCCGGTGGCTACACCTTC
TRBD1	TRBV29-1	TRBJ2-3	CSVEGTVSTDTQYF	TGCAGCGTGGAAGGGACAGTTAGCACAGATACGCAGTATTTT
.	TRBV27	TRBJ2-7	CASSLLGAAYEQYF	TGTGCCAGCAGTTTATTGGGGGCCGCCTACGAGCAGTACTTC
.	TRBV7-9	TRBJ2-1	CASSLGDGGYNEQFF	TGTGCCAGCAGCTTAGGGGACGGAGGGTACAATGAGCAGTTCTTC
.	TRBV7-7	TRBJ2-3	CASSLTAQTDTQYF	TGTGCCAGCAGCTTGACTGCGCAGACAGATACGCAGTATTTT
TRBD1	TRBV19	TRBJ1-2	CASRSSSGQILTSYTF	TGTGCCAGTAGATCGTCCTCGGGACAGATACTTACCAGCTACACCTTC
.	TRBV6-5	TRBJ2-1	CASSYSLLRVDEQFF	TGTGCCAGCAGTTACTCCCTTCTGAGGGTGGATGAGCAGTTCTTC
.	TRBV28	TRBJ1-2	CASSLTQGNYGYTF	TGTGCCAGCAGCTTGACGCAGGGAAACTATGGCTACACCTTC
.	TRBV7-2	TRBJ1-1	CASSPQTGMNTEAFF	TGTGCCAGCAGCCCACAAACAGGGATGAACACTGAAGCTTTCTTT
TRBD1	TRBV7-8	TRBJ2-1	CASNIWDRVNEQFF	TGTGCCAGCAATATCTGGGACAGGGTCAATGAGCAGTTCTTC
TRBD1	TRBV28	TRBJ1-1	CASSLTGAGGTEAFF	TGTGCCAGCAGTTTGACTGGGGCAGGGGGCACTGAAGCTTTCTTT
.	TRBV4-1	TRBJ1-2	CAGAHPMETKPYGYTF	TGCGCCGGAGCGCACCCAATGGAAACAAAACCCTATGGCTACACCTTC
TRBD2	TRBV28	TRBJ2-3	CASSRPGLNTDTQYF	TGTGCCAGCAGTAGACCGGGACTAAACACAGATACGCAGTATTTT
.	TRBV6-1	TRBJ1-5	CASRRAGDQPQHF	TGTGCCAGCAGGAGGGCGGGAGATCAGCCCCAGCATTTT